At least ten counts were recorded for the clone carrying this T cell receptor beta chain. Its matching antigen is unknown. Trimming cost V 3 bases and J 0 bases; bases outside gene matches: 6. Germline CDR1 reads DFQATT; CDR2 reads SNEGSKA (reference sequence). The CDR3 runs to 15 residues. The entry originates in a study of molecular identifiers for immune sequencing clone quantification. General study points: Barcode sharing among identical TCR molecules could make large clones appear smaller.

Previously described methods and listed TCR primers were used for bulk TCR libraries. TCRdb used MiXCR to reprocess the PCR reads, holding one entry per CDR3 protein. This sample carries more than 250,000 distinct CDR3 sequences, roughly a fifth of them seen once, and the ten largest clones take approximately 0.8%. Sorted naive CD8 T cells, 20,000 to 1,000,000, were sequenced from 10%, 30% or 50% RNA. Naive CD8 T cells underwent sorting with the CD8+CD4-CCR7+CD45RA+ definition. The chain recombines TRBV20-1 with TRBJ1-1, with TRBD1 matching 8 bases. Sequenced: naive CD8+ T cells from blood, with Jurkat cell RNA spiked in. As for subset: FACS-sorted CD8+CD4-CCR7+CD45RA+ naive T cells. The origin of this receptor is a human donor in good health. Some libraries in this study had Jurkat cell RNA spiked in. DNA of the CDR3: TGCAGTGCTAGGGCATACAGGGGGATGAACACTGAAGCTTTCTTT. Its protein is CSARAYRGMNTEAFF.